Below are 15 T cell receptor beta chains sequenced from a single sample in a study of blood T cell repertoires in COVID-19. Using immunoSEQ multiplex PCR, the repertoire was profiled, and TCRdb retains in-frame clones only, with some absent. The data contain about 69,000 clones, around 90% of them singletons. Sequencing used peripheral blood. The receptor source for this set is a woman in her sixties with active COVID-19.

This clone was counted between two and nine times. This chain links TRBV4-1 with TRBJ1-1, with D maybe TRBD1 (6 bases). The V and J ends lost 3 bases and 3 bases respectively, with 17 bases between them. Germline V gene lookup returns CDR1 MGHRA and CDR2 YSYEKL. CDR3 length: 16 residues. The CDR3 region has the DNA TGCGCCAGCAGCCACATCCCCGGGCACAGGGACACTGAAGCTTTCTTT. Its protein product is CASSHIPGHRDTEAFF.

J is TRBJ1-4 and V is TRBV3-1 (or the pseudogene TRBV3-2); TRBD1 might be the D (5 bases). The CDR3 covers 15 residues. Germline V gene sequence: CDR1 LGHDT, CDR2 YNNKEL (reference sequence). V was trimmed by 4 bases and J by 4 bases, leaving 13 bases between them. The CDR3 region has the DNA TGTGCCAGCAGCCTTTCCTTGGGGGGTAATGAAAAACTGTTTTTT. Its protein product is CASSLSLGGNEKLFF.

This clone was seen only once. This rearrangement joins TRBV5-1 to TRBJ1-4, with 7 bases that match TRBD1. Trimming cost V 1 base and J 1 base; bases outside gene matches: 7. Germline assignment: CDR1 SGHRS and CDR2 YFSETQ. The CDR3 has 17 residues. CDR3 loop: CASSLKGAGGTNEKLFF. CDR3 DNA: TGCGCCAGCAGCTTGAAGGGGGCGGGAGGAACTAATGAAAAACTGTTTTTT.

The V gene is TRBV6-2 or TRBV6-3, the J gene TRBJ1-1; D is ambiguous. V lost 2 bases and J 0 bases, leaving 7 bases between the germline ends. CDR1 and CDR2 (germline): MNHEY, SVGEGT. This CDR3 contains 14 residues. The CDR3 DNA reads TGTGCCAGCAGTTACGAGGGCATGAACACTGAAGCTTTCTTT. It is translated as CASSYEGMNTEAFF.

The chain is built from TRBV18 and TRBJ1-1, with TRBD1 as a possible D gene (5 bases). V lost 3 bases and J 1 base, leaving 12 bases between the germline ends. The CDR3 has 15 residues. From germline, CDR1 is KGHSH and CDR2 LQKENI. CDR3 region: CASSPLGVGNTEAFF. The DNA of the CDR3 is TGTGCCAGCTCACCGCTAGGGGTGGGGAACACTGAAGCTTTCTTT.

V usage is TRBV30 and J usage is TRBJ2-5, with a weak D call TRBD2 (7 bases). V was pared by 4 bases and J by 5 bases, with 14 bases between. This CDR3 contains 13 residues. CDR1 is GTSNPN, CDR2 SVGIG, per germline (reference sequence). The CDR3 spells CAWTVGGHETQYF. DNA of the CDR3: TGTGCCTGGACCGTCGGGGGGCACGAGACCCAGTACTTC.

The V gene is TRBV4-1, the J gene TRBJ2-5, with TRBD2 matching 10 bases. Unmatched junction bases numbered 10, after V lost 2 bases and J lost 1 base. Germline loops: CDR1 MGHRA, CDR2 YSYEKL. The CDR3 covers 18 residues. The CDR3 spells CASSQRTSGWGAQETQYF. In DNA form, the CDR3 reads TGCGCCAGCAGCCAACGGACTAGCGGTTGGGGGGCCCAAGAGACCCAGTACTTC.

The V gene is TRBV2, the J gene TRBJ1-5; tentative D call: TRBD1 (5 bases). The V end lost 6 bases, the J end lost 0 bases, and 6 bases lay between the germline ends. Germline V gives CDR1 SNHLY, CDR2 FYNNEI. This CDR3 is built from 13 residues. CDR3 sequence (DNA): TGTGCCAGCAGGGGACTTAGCAATCAGCCCCAGCATTTT. Translating it yields CASRGLSNQPQHF.

The J gene is TRBJ1-2, the V gene TRBV28, with TRBD1 matching over 8 bases. Unmatched junction bases numbered 7, after V lost 4 bases and J lost 3 bases. CDR1 and CDR2 from the germline V gene are MDHEN and SYDVKM. This CDR3 spans 15 amino acids. CDR3 protein: CASSSWTGRHYGYTF. CDR3 DNA: TGTGCCAGCAGTTCGTGGACAGGGAGGCACTATGGCTACACCTTC.

The chain links TRBV28 to TRBJ2-1; D is uncertain. The V and J ends lost 6 bases and 8 bases respectively, with 11 bases between them. CDR1 and CDR2 (germline): MDHEN, SYDVKM. CDR3 length: 12 residues. The CDR3 DNA reads as TGTGCCAGCAGAACCCCTCAGTATGAGCAGTTCTTC. It translates to CASRTPQYEQFF. Supplemented by reference TRBV28 and TRBJ2-1, the full variable domain reads DVKVTQSSRYLVKRTGEKVFLECVQDMDHENMFWYRQDPGLGLRLIYFSYDVKMKEKGDIPEGYSVSREKKERFSLILESASTNQTSMYLCASRTPQYEQFFGPGTRLTVL.

The CDR3 DNA reads as TGTGCCAGCAGCTTAGGAGTAGGGCAGGGAACTTACGAGCAGTACTTC. As protein: CASSLGVGQGTYEQYF. The V call is TRBV11-2, the J call TRBJ2-7; weak D call: TRBD1 (5 bases). CDR1 is SGHAT, CDR2 FQNNGV, per germline. This CDR3 region has 16 residues. The germline V and J ends were trimmed by 1 base and 4 bases, with 17 bases remaining between them.

The chain joins TRBV18 to TRBJ1-1; the D gene is possibly TRBD1 (5 bases). Per the germline V gene, CDR1 is KGHSH and CDR2 is LQKENI. Trimming cost V 4 bases and J 0 bases, with 12 bases left between them. This CDR3 has 15 residues. The CDR3, as DNA: TGTGCCAGCTCACTTACGCTCAGGGTGAACACTGAAGCTTTCTTT. It is translated as CASSLTLRVNTEAFF.

Only a few counts were recorded for this clone. V usage is TRBV10-1 and J usage is TRBJ2-7, with a weak D call TRBD1 (5 bases). CDR1 and CDR2 from the germline V gene are WNHNN and SYGVQD (reference sequence). CDR3 length: 11 amino acids. Trimming took off 8 bases at V and 6 bases at J, with 11 bases between the two ends. The CDR3 sequence is CASGRVGEQYF. CDR3 nucleotides: TGCGCCAGCGGCAGGGTAGGCGAGCAGTACTTC.

The rearrangement uses TRBV7-9 and TRBJ1-1; 7 bases fit TRBD1. The CDR3 contains 14 residues. Germline CDR1 SEHNR, CDR2 FQNEAQ (reference sequence). The junction had 4 bases not matched to a gene; V was cut back by 5 bases and J by 1 base. The CDR3 reads CASSLRGENTEAFF. CDR3 in DNA: TGTGCCAGCAGCCTCAGGGGGGAGAACACTGAAGCTTTCTTT.

This chain uses TRBV7-9 with TRBJ2-7; D unresolved. V lost 4 bases and J 2 bases, leaving 12 bases between the germline ends. The CDR3 extends over 14 amino acids. Per the germline V gene, CDR1 is SEHNR and CDR2 is FQNEAQ (reference sequence). The CDR3 region is CASSSLVAPYEQYF. In DNA form, the CDR3 reads TGTGCCAGCAGCTCCCTAGTTGCCCCCTACGAGCAGTACTTC. Full variable domain (outside the CDR3, taken from reference TRBV7-9 and TRBJ2-7): DTGVSQNPRHKITKRGQNVTFRCDPISEHNRLYWYRQTLGQGPEFLTYFQNEAQLEKSRLLSDRFSAERPKGSFSTLEIQRTEQGDSAMYLCASSSLVAPYEQYFGPGTRLTVT.